This TCR beta chain was documented in a study of Ad26.COV2.S vaccination and SARS-CoV-2 variants. Overall study results and limits: Relative to placebo recipients, vaccine recipients exhibited elevated spike-specific TCR breadth.

Sequenced by immunoSEQ multiplex PCR; TCRdb stores in-frame clones only, minus some. This sample has over 85,000 clones, with over 60% found just once. This CDR3 is built from 12 residues. The germline gives CDR1 MNHEY, CDR2 SVGAGI. Trimming removed 6 bases from V and 5 bases from J, with 5 bases in between. Details on this clone: Antigen specificity is unknown.

This receptor was obtained from a human donor who had recovered from COVID-19. The rearrangement joins TRBV6-5 to TRBJ1-6, with D maybe TRBD1 (5 bases). The input for sequencing was peripheral blood, taken after recovery from COVID-19. The chain's CDR3 is CASRGDNSPLHF. CDR3 coding DNA: TGTGCCAGCAGGGGGGATAATTCACCCCTCCACTTT.